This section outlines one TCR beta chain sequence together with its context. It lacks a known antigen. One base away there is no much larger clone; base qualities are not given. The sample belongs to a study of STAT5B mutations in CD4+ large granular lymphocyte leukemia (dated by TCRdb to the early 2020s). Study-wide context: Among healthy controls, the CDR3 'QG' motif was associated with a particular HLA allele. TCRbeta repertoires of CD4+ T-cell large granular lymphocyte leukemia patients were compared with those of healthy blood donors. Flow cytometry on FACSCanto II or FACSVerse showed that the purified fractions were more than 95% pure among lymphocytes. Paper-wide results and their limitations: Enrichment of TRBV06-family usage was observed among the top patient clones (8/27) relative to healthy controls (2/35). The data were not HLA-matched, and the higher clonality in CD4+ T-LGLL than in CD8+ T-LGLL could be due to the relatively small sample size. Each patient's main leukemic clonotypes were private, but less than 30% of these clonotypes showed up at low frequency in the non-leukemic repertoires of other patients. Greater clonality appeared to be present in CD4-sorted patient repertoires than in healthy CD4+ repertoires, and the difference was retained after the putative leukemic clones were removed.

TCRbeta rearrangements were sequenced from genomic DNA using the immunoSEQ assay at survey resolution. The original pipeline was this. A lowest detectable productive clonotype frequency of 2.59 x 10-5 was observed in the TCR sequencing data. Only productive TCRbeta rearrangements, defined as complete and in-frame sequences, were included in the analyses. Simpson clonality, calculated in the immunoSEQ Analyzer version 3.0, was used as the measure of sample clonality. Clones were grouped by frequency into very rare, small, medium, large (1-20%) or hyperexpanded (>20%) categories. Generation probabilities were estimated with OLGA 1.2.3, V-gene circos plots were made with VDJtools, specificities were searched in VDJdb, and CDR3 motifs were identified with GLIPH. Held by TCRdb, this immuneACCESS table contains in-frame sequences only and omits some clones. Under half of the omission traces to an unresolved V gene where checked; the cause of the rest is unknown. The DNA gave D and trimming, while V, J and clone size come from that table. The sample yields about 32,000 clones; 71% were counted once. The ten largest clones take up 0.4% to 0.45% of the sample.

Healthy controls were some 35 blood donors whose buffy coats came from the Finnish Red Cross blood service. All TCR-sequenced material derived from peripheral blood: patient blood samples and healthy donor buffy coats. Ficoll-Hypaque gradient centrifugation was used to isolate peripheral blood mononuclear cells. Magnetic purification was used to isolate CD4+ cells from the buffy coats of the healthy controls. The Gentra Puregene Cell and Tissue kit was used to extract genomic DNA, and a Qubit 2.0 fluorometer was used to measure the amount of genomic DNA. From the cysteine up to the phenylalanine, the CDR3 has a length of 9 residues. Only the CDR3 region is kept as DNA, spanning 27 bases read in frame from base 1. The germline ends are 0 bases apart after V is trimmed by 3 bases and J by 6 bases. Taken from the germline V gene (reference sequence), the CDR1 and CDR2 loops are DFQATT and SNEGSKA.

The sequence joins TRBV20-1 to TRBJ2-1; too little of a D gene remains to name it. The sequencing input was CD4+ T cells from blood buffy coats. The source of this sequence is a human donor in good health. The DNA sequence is TGCAGTGCTAGCAATGAGCAGTTCTTC. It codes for CSASNEQFF.